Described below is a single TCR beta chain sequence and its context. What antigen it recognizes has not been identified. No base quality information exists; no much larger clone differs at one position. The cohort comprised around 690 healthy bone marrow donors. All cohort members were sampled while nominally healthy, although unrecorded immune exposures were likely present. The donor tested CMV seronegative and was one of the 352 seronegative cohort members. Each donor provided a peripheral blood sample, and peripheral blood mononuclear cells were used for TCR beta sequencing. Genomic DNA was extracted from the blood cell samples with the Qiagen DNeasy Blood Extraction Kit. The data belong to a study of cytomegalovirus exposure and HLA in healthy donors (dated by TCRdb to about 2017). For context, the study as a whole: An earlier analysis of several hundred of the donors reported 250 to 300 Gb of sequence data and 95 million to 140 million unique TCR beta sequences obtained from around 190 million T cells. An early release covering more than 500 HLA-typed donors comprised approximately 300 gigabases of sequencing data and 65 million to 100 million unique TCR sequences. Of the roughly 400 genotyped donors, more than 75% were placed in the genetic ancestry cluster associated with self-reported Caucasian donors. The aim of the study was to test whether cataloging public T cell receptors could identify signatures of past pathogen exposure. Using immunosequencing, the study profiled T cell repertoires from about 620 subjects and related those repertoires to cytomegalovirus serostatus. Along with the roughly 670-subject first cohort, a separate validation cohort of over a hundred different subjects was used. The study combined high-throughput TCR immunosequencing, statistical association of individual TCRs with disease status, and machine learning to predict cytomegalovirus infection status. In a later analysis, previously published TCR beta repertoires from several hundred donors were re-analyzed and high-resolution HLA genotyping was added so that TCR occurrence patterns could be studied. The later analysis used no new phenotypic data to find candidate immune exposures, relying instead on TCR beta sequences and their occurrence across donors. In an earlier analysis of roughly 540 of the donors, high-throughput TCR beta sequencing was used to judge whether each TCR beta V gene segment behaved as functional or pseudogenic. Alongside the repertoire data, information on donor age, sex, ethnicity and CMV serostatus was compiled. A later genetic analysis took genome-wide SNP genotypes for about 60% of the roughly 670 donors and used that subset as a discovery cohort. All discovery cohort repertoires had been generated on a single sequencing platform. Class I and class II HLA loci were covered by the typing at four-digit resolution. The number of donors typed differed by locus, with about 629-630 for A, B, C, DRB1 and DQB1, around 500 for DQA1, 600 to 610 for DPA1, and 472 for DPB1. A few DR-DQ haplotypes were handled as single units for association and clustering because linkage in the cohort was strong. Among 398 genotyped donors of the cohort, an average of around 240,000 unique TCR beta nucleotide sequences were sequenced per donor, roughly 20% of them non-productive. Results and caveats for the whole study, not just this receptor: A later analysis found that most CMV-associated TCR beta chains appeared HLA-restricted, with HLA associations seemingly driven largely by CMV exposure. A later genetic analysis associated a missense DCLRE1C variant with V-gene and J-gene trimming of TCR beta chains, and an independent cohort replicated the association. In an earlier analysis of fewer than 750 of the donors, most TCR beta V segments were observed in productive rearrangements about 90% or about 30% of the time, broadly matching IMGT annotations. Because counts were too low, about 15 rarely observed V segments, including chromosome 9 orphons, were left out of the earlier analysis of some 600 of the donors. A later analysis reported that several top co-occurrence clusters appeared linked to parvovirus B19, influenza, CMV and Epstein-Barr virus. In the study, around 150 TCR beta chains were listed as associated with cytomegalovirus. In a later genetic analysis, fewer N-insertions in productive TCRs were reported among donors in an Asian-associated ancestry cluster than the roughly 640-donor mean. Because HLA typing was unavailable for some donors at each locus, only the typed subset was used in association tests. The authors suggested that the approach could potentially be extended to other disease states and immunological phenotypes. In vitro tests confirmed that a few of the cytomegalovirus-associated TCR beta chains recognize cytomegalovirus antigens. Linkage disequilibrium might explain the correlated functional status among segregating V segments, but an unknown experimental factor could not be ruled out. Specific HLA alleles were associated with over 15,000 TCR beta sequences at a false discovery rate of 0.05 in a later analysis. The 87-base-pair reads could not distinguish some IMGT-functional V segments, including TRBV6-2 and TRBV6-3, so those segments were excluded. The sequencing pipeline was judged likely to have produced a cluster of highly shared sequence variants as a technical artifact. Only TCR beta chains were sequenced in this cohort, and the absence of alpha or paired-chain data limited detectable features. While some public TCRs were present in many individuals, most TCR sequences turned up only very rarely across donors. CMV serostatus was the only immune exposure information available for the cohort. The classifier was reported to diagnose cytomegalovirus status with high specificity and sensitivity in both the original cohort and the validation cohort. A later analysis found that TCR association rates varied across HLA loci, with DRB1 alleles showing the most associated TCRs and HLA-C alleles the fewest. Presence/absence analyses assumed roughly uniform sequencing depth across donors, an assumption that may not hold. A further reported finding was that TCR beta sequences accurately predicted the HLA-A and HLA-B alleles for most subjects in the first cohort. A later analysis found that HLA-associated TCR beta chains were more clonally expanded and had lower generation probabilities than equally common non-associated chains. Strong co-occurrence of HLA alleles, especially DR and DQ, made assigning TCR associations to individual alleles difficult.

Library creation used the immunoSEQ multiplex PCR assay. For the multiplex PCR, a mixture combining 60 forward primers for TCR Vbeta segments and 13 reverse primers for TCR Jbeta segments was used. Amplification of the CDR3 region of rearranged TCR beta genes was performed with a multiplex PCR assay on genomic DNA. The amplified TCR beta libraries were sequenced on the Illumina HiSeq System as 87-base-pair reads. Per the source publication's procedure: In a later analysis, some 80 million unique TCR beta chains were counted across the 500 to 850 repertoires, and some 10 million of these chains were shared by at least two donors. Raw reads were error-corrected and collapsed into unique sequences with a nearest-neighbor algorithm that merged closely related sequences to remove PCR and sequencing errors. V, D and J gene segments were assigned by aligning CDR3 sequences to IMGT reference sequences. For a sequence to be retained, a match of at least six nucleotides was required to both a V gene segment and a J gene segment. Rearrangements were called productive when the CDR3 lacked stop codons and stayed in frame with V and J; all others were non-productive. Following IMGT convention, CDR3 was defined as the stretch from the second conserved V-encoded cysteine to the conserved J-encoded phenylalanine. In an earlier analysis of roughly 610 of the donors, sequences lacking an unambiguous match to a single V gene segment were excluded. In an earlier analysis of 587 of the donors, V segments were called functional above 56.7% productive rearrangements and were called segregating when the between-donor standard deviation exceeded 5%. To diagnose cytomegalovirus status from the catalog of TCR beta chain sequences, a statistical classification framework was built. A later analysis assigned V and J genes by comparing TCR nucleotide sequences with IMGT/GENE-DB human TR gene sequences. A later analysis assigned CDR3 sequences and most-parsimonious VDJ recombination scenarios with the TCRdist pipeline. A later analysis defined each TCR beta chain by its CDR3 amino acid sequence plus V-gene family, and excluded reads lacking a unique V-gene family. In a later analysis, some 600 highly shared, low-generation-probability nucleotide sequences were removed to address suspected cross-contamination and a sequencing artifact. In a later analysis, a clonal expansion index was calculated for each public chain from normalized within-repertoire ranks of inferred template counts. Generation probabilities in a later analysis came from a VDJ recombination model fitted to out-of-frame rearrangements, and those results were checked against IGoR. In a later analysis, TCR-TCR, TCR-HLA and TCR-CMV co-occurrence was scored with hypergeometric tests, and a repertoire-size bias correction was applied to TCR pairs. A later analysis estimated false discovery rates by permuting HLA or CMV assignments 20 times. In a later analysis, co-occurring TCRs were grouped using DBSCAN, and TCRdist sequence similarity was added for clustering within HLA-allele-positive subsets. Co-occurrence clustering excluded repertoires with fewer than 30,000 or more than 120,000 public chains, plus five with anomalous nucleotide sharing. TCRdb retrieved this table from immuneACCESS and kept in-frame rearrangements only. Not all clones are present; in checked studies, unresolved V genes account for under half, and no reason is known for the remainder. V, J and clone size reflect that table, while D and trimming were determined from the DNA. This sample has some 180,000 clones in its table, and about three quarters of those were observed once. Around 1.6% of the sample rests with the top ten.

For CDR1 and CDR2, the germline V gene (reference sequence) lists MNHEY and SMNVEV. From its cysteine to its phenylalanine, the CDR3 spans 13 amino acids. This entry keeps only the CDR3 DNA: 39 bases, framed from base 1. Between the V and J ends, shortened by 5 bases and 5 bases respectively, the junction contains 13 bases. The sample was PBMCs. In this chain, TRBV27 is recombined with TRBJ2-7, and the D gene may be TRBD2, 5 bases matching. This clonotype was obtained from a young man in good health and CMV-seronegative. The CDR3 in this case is CASSRALGDEQYF. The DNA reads TGTGCCAGCAGTCGGGCCCTCGGGGACGAGCAGTACTTC.